Listed below are T cell receptor beta chains from one sample, sequenced in a study of tumor and adjacent non-tumor tissue in lung cancer. TCRdb re-derived calls from the multiplex PCR reads in MiXCR, one entry per CDR3 protein. The sample has tens of thousands of distinct CDR3 sequences, just under 75% seen once. The sequencing input was lung tumor tissue. Receptors were obtained from a woman between 35 and 50 years old with non-small cell lung cancer. CDR3s include the opening cysteine and the closing phenylalanine or tryptophan. Fields, in order: J gene, clone size, V gene, D gene, CDR3 DNA, CDR3 protein. A D gene is named only where the DNA matches it firmly. Size tells how often a clone was seen (once, few, many) or the class of an expanded clone, and some rows leave it out.

>TRBJ2-1|NA|TRBV4-2|NA
TGTGCCAGCAGCCAAGAGACTAGTGGGGATATAAATGAGCAGTTCTTC
CASSQETSGDINEQFF
>TRBJ1-6|NA|TRBV7-8|NA
TGTGCCAGCAGCGAGACAAGGAGACTTACACCCCTCCACTTT
CASSETRRLTPLHF
>TRBJ2-3|NA|TRBV6-5|TRBD2
TGTGCCAGCAGTTACCTGCCAGCGGGGGGGCCTAATACGCAATATTTT
CASSYLPAGGPNTQYF
>TRBJ2-1|NA|TRBV11-2|TRBD2
TGTGCCAGCAGATCTGGACTAGCGGGGGGTCCTGGAGCCAATGAGCAGGTCTTC
CASRSGLAGGPGANEQVF
>TRBJ2-1|NA|TRBV6-1|NA
TGTACCAGCCAAGGTCGAGGGGGGGTGTGGGATGAGCAGTTCTTC
CTSQGRGGVWDEQFF
>TRBJ2-7|NA|TRBV5-4|TRBD1
TGTGCCATCAGCGCGGGGACAGGGATCGGAGTGCAGTACTTC
CAISAGTGIGVQYF
>TRBJ1-6|once|TRBV6-1|NA
TGTGCCAACAGAGTTTACTCGAGCTCCTATAATTCACCCCTCCACTTT
CANRVYSSSYNSPLHF
>TRBJ1-3|NA|TRBV6-5|NA
TGTGCCTGCAGTCGACAGAGACCATACTCTGGAAACACCATATACTTT
CACSRQRPYSGNTIYF
>TRBJ2-1|NA|TRBV30|TRBD2
TGTGCCTGGAGTCGGGGACTAGCCGAAGGAGGGAAGCAGTTATTC
CAWSRGLAEGGKQLF
>TRBJ1-2|NA|TRBV4-1|NA
TGCGCCAGCAACCAAGATGACAGCTATGACTACACCTTC
CASNQDDSYDYTF
>TRBJ2-7|NA|TRBV13|TRBD1
TGTGCCAGCAGCCCTCGGGGACAGATCTACGAGCAGTACTTC
CASSPRGQIYEQYF
>TRBJ2-3|NA|TRBV11-2|NA
TGTGCCAGCAGCATAGCCTCCCAGCGTAGCACAGATACCCAGTATTTT
CASSIASQRSTDTQYF
>TRBJ2-7|many|TRBV28|TRBD2
TGTGCCAGCAGATCGGTACTAGCGGGGGGGCGTGAGCAGTACTTC
CASRSVLAGGREQYF
>TRBJ1-2|once|TRBV11-1|NA
TGTGCCAGCAGATTAGGCCAGTCGACAGATGGCTACACCTTC
CASRLGQSTDGYTF
>TRBJ2-5|NA|TRBV11-2|NA
TGTGCCAGCAGTTTCACCAACCTGGGGATCGGAGAGACCCAGTACTTC
CASSFTNLGIGETQYF
>TRBJ2-5|NA|TRBV11-2|NA
TGTGCCAGCAGCTTAGTTAGGCGGAGGACCCAAGAGATCCAGTACTTC
CASSLVRRRTQEIQYF
>TRBJ2-3|NA|TRBV4-2|TRBD2
TGCGCCAGCAGCCAAGATTACGGGACTAGCGGGAATATTCCAGATACGCAGTATTTT
CASSQDYGTSGNIPDTQYF
>TRBJ2-1|NA|TRBV11-2|TRBD1
TGTGACAGCAGCTTATCGACAGGGGTAATCTCATACAATGAGCAGCTCTTC
CDSSLSTGVISYNEQLF
>TRBJ2-7|NA|TRBV6-5|NA
TGTGCCAGCAGGCCGTCCGTGGATCTAGCGAGCTACAAGCAGTATTTC
CASRPSVDLASYKQYF
>TRBJ2-7|NA|TRBV11-1|TRBD1
TGTGCCAACAGCTTAGAGACAGGGGTCTACGAGCAGTACTTC
CANSLETGVYEQYF
>TRBJ1-4|NA|TRBV10-1|NA
TGTGTCAGCAAGATTTTGCAGAGTAATGAAAAACTGTTTTTT
CVSKILQSNEKLFF
>TRBJ1-5|NA|TRBV12-3/TRBV12-4|NA
TGTGCCAGCAGTTCTCGGGGGTCAAATCCCCACCATTTT
CASSSRGSNPHHF
>TRBJ2-7|NA|TRBV4-1|NA
TGCGCCAGTAGCCCGCGACATCAAGACAAACCCGAGCAGTACTTC
CASSPRHQDKPEQYF
>TRBJ2-7|few|TRBV25-1|NA
TGTGCCAGCAGTGAATTAGGGCGGGACAAGCAGTACTTC
CASSELGRDKQYF
>TRBJ1-5|many|TRBV28|NA
TGTGCCAGCAGTTCCACCCAGAGTCAGCCCCAGCATTTT
CASSSTQSQPQHF
>TRBJ2-2|NA|TRBV6-1|TRBD1
TGTTCCAGCGGAGAGGGGGCGACCGGGGAGCTGTTTTTT
CSSGEGATGELFF
>TRBJ1-2|once|TRBV4-1|NA
TGCGCCAGCAGCCTAGCCACCGGGAAAGACTATAGCTACACCTTC
CASSLATGKDYSYTF
>TRBJ2-7|NA|TRBV11-2|NA
TGTGCCAGCAGCCTAGATCCCCAGAGGTCCTTCGAGCAATACTTC
CASSLDPQRSFEQYF
>TRBJ2-1|NA|TRBV29-1|TRBD2
TGCAGAGTTGAAGCAATGACTAGCGGGAGGGGGAGTGATCAGTTCTTC
CRVEAMTSGRGSDQFF
>TRBJ2-7|NA|TRBV11-2|TRBD1
TGCCCCAGCGGCCGGACAGGGTTCGAGCAGTACTTC
CPSGRTGFEQYF
>TRBJ1-2|many|TRBV30|NA
TGTGCCTGGAGTAGGGCGCAGCGCTATGGCTACACCTTC
CAWSRAQRYGYTF
>TRBJ2-7|once|TRBV6-6|TRBD1
TGTGCCAGCAGTTTACAGGGGTACGACCAATACTTC
CASSLQGYDQYF
>TRBJ1-2|NA|TRBV6-6|NA
TGTACCAACAGCCACCCCGGTTATGGCTACACCTTC
CTNSHPGYGYTF
>TRBJ2-3|many|TRBV24-1|NA
TGTGCCACTAAAGCCGGGTACAACACAGATACGCAGTATTTT
CATKAGYNTDTQYF
>TRBJ1-4|NA|TRBV7-9|NA
TGTGCAAGCCCGGACGGTGAAAAACTGTTTTTT
CASPDGEKLFF
>TRBJ1-1|once|TRBV11-2|TRBD1
TGTGCCAGCAGCCCCAGGGGGGGCGGGATCTCACGGAGAGAAGCTTTCTTT
CASSPRGGGISRREAFF
>TRBJ1-1|NA|TRBV6-2/TRBV6-3|NA
TGTGCCAGCAGTCCATTGATCATGAACACTGGAACTTTCTTT
CASSPLIMNTGTFF
>TRBJ2-3|many|TRBV6-1|NA
TGTGCCAGCAGTGAAGCCCTAGACCTGTCGGGGCTAGATACGCAGTATTTT
CASSEALDLSGLDTQYF
>TRBJ2-3|NA|TRBV11-2|NA
TGTGCCAGCAGCTTCCGTGGTGCTAGCGACACAGATACGCAGTATTTT
CASSFRGASDTDTQYF
>TRBJ1-2|once|TRBV6-2/TRBV6-3|NA
TGTGCCATCAGTGACTGGGAGAGCAGGGGCTACACCTTC
CAISDWESRGYTF
>TRBJ2-1|NA|TRBV29-1|TRBD2
TGCAGTGTGACTAGCGATTTTTCTTACAATGAGCAGCTCTTC
CSVTSDFSYNEQLF
>TRBJ2-7|once|TRBV6-1|NA
TGTGCCAGCTCCGACAAGACAATTGGGAACTTC
CASSDKTIGNF
>TRBJ2-5|NA|TRBV11-2|TRBD2
TGTGCCAGCAGCTCCCAAGGAGGGAGGGCCAGCGAGACCCAGTGTTTC
CASSSQGGRASETQCF
>TRBJ2-1|NA|TRBV6-6|NA
TGTGCCAACAATTACTTGGGCAGACAAAGCAATGAACAGTTCTTC
CANNYLGRQSNEQFF
>TRBJ2-1|many|TRBV29-1|TRBD2
TGCAGCGTTGGGACTAGCGGGACCTACAATGAGCAGTTCTTC
CSVGTSGTYNEQFF
>TRBJ2-1|NA|TRBV29-1|NA
TGCAGCGTAGCACAGCACTCCTACATTGAGCAGTTCTTC
CSVAQHSYIEQFF
>TRBJ2-1|NA|TRBV4-1|TRBD2
TGCGCCAGCAGCCGTATCCCGGGACTAGCGGGGGGGAATGTATACAATGAGCAGTTCTTC
CASSRIPGLAGGNVYNEQFF
>TRBJ1-1|many|TRBV4-1|NA
TGCGCCAGCAGCCAGCCCGGGGTTCTCGGGGCTTTCTTT
CASSQPGVLGAFF
>TRBJ2-7|medium-sized|TRBV12-3/TRBV12-4|TRBD1
TGTGCCAGCAGTCCACGGACAGGGATTGAAGGAGCCTACGAGCAGTACTTC
CASSPRTGIEGAYEQYF
>TRBJ1-5|NA|TRBV6-1|TRBD1
TGTGCCAGCAGCATAGACAGGGTAATGGTCAATCAGCCTCAGCATTTT
CASSIDRVMVNQPQHF
>TRBJ2-5|NA|TRBV6-2/TRBV6-3|NA
TGTACCAGCGCGAGGGGAACCGACCCGGAGACACAGTACTTC
CTSARGTDPETQYF
>TRBJ2-4|few|TRBV11-2|TRBD2
TGTGTCAGCAGCCCTCTGACTAGTGGGAGGGATAACATTCAGTACTTC
CVSSPLTSGRDNIQYF
>TRBJ2-3|NA|TRBV4-2|TRBD1
TGTGCCAGGAGCCAAGATGGACAGGGCACAGATACGCAGTATTTT
CARSQDGQGTDTQYF
>TRBJ1-1|few|TRBV20-1|NA
TGCAGTGCTCCACCTATCGGAATCCAGGATCAGGCTTTCTTT
CSAPPIGIQDQAFF
>TRBJ2-3|NA|TRBV5-1|TRBD2
TGTGCCAGCAGGAATCCATGGGCTAGCGGGGGGACTAGCACAGATACGCTGTATTTT
CASRNPWASGGTSTDTLYF
>TRBJ2-1|many|TRBV7-9|NA
TGTGCCAGCAGCTTAACGGAACCGGGCAATGAGCAGTTCTTC
CASSLTEPGNEQFF
>TRBJ1-5|once|TRBV10-3|NA
TGTGCCATCAGTGAGGGCGGGTTCAATCAACTCCAGCATTTT
CAISEGGFNQLQHF
>TRBJ2-2|NA|TRBV6-2/TRBV6-3|TRBD2
TGTGCCAGCGCTTACAGCGGGAACACCTGGGAGCTGTTTTTT
CASAYSGNTWELFF
>TRBJ2-5|NA|TRBV11-2|NA
TGTGCCTGCAGCTTAGTTGGGCGGATGGCCCAAGAGATCCAGTACTTC
CACSLVGRMAQEIQYF